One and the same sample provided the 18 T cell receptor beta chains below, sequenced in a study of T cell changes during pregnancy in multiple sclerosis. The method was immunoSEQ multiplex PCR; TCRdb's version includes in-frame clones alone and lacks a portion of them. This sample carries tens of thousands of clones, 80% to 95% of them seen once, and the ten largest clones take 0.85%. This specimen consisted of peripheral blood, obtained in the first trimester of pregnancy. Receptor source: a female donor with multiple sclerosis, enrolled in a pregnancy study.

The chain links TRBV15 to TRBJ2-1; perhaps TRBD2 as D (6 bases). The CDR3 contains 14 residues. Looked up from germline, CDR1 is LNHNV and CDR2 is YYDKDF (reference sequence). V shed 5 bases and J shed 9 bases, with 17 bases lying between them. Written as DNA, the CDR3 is TGTGCCACCAGCCGGAATAGCGGTATCAGTGAGCAGTTCTTC. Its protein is CATSRNSGISEQFF.

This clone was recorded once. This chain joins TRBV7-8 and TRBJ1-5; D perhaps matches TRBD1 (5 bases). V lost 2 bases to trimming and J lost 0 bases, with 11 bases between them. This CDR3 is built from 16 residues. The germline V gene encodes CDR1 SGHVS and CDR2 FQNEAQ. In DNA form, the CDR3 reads TGTGCCAGCAGCTTACCCCAGGGATATAGCAATCAGCCCCAGCATTTT. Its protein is CASSLPQGYSNQPQHF.

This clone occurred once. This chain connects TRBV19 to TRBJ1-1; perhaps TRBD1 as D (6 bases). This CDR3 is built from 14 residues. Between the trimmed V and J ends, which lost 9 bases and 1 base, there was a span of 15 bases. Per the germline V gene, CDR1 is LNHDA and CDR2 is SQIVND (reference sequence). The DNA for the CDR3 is TGTGCCAGCCAGAGGGGGGGCGCGAACACTGAAGCTTTCTTT. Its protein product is CASQRGGANTEAFF.

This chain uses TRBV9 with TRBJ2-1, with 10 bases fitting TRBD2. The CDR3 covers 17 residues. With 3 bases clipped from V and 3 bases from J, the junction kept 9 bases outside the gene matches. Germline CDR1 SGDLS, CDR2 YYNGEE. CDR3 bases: TGTGCCAGCAGCGGTTCACTACTAGCGGGGTTCTACAATGAGCAGTTCTTC. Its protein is CASSGSLLAGFYNEQFF.

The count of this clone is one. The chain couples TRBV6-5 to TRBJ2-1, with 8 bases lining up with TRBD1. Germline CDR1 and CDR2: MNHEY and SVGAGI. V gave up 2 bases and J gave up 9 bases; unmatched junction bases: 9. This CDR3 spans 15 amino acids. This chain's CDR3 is CASSYGQGWATEQFF. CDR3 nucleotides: TGTGCCAGCAGTTACGGACAGGGTTGGGCTACTGAGCAGTTCTTC.

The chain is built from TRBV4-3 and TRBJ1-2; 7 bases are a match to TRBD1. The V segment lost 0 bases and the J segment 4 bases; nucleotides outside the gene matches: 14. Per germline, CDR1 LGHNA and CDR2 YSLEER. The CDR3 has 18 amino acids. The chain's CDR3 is CASSQDLSWGGTVYGYTF. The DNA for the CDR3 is TGCGCCAGCAGCCAAGATCTGTCCTGGGGCGGGACAGTCTATGGCTACACCTTC.

The CDR3 here is CASSLRSGENYGYTF. DNA of the CDR3: TGTGCCAGCAGTTTAAGGTCAGGGGAAAACTATGGCTACACCTTC. The J gene is TRBJ1-2, the V gene TRBV27; a possible D gene is TRBD1 (6 bases). Germline V gives CDR1 MNHEY, CDR2 SMNVEV (reference sequence). The V end lost 2 bases, the J end lost 2 bases, and 12 bases lay between the germline ends. The CDR3 extends over 15 amino acids.

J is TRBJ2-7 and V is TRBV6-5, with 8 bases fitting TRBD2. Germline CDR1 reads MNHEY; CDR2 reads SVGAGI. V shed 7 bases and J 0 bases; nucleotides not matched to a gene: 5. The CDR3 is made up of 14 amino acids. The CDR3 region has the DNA TGTGCCAGCAATGCGGGGGGCAGCTCCTACGAGCAGTACTTC. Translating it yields CASNAGGSSYEQYF.

The DNA for the CDR3 is TGTGCCAGCAGCGCCCATCTACAGGGACAGGGGGGAAACACCATATATTTT. This translates into CASSAHLQGQGGNTIYF. J is TRBJ1-3 and V is TRBV9; 10 positions match TRBD1. The CDR3 sequence is 17 residues long. CDR1 and CDR2 from the germline V gene are SGDLS and YYNGEE. V shed 3 bases, J shed 4 bases, and the junction held 10 bases outside the gene matches.

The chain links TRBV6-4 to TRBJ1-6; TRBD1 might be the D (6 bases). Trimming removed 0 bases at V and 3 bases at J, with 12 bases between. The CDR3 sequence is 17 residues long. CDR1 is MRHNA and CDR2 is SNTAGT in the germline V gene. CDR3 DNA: TGTGCCAGCAGTGACTCGGGGGAAGGGGGCTATAATTCACCCCTCCACTTT. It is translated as CASSDSGEGGYNSPLHF.

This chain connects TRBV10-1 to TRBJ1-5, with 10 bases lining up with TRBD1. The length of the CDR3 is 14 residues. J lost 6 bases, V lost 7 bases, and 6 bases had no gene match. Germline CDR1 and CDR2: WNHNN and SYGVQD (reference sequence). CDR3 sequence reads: CASIPGQGCQPQHF. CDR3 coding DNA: TGCGCCAGCATCCCGGGACAGGGGTGTCAGCCCCAGCATTTT.

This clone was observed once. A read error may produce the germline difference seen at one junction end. In DNA form, the CDR3 reads TGTGCCATCGCTGAAATTGCGAATCAACCCCAGCATTTT. Amino acid sequence: CAIAEIANQPQHF. This chain uses TRBV10-3 with TRBJ1-5; no firm D call. This CDR3 comprises 13 residues. Germline V gene sequence: CDR1 ENHRY, CDR2 SYGVKD.

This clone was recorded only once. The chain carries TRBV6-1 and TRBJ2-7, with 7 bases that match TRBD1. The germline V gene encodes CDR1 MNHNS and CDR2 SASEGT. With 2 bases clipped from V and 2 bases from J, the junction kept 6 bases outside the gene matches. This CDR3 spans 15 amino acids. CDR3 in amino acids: CASSESGGQTYEQYF. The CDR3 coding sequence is TGTGCCAGCAGTGAATCAGGGGGACAGACCTACGAGCAGTACTTC.

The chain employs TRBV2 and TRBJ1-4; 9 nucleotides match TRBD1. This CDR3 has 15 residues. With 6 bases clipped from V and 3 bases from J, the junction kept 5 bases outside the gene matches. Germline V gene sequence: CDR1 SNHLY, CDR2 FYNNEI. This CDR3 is CASSPDRGSNEKLFF. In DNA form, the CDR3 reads TGTGCCAGCAGCCCGGACAGGGGTTCTAATGAAAAACTGTTTTTT. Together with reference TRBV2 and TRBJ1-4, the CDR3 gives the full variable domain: EPEVTQTPSHQVTQMGQEVILRCVPISNHLYFYWYRQILGQKVEFLVSFYNNEISEKSEIFDDQFSVERPDGSNFTLKIRSTKLEDSAMYFCASSPDRGSNEKLFFGSGTQLSVL.

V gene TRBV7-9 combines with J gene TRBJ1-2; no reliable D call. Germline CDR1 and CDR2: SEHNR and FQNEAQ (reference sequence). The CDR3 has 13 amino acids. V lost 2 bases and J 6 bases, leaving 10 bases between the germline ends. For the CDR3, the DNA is TGTGCCAGCAGCTTATCTTCCTTCCATGGCTACACCTTC. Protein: CASSLSSFHGYTF.

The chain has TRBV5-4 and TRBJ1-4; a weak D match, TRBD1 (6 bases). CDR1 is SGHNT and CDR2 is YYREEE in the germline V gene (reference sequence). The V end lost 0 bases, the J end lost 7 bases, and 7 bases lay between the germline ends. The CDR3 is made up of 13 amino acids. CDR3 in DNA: TGTGCCAGCAGCTTGGCGGACAGTGAAAAACTGTTTTTT. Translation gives CASSLADSEKLFF.

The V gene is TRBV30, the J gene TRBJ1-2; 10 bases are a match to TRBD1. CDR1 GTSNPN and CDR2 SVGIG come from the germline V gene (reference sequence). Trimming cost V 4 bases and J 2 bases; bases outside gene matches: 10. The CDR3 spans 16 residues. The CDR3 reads CAWTRFGQGGNYGYTF. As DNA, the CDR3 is TGTGCCTGGACTAGATTCGGACAGGGGGGAAACTATGGCTACACCTTC.

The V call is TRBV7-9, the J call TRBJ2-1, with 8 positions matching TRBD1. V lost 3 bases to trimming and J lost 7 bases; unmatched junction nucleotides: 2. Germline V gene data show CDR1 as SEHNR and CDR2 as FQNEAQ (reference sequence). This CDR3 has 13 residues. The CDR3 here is CASSFRGRNEQFF. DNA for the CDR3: TGTGCCAGCAGCTTCAGGGGGCGGAATGAGCAGTTCTTC.